Listed below are T cell receptor beta chains from one sample, sequenced in a study of radiation and T cells in renal cell carcinoma. Profiling relied on immunoSEQ multiplex PCR, and the TCRdb table lists in-frame clones only, not all of them. This sample has about 140,000 clones, with approximately 87% found just once. The material sequenced was blood, taken from a patient whose treatment included radiotherapy and nephrectomy. Every receptor here comes from a woman in her fifties or sixties with renal cell carcinoma. CDR3s include the opening cysteine and the closing phenylalanine or tryptophan. The order of the fields is J gene, clone size, D gene, V gene, CDR3 protein, CDR3 DNA. D genes are given only for firm matches. Size tells how often a clone was seen (once, few, many) or the class of an expanded clone, and some rows leave it out.

TRBJ1-3,-,-,TRBV4-3,CASSQVDGGFSGNTIYF,TGCGCCAGCAGCCAAGTAGACGGGGGGTTCTCTGGAAACACCATATATTTT
TRBJ1-5,-,TRBD1,TRBV19,CARRLDRAGVKSNQPQHF,TGTGCCAGGCGACTGGACAGGGCTGGAGTTAAGAGCAATCAGCCCCAGCATTTT
TRBJ2-7,-,TRBD2,TRBV6-1,CASSEGLAGGVTYEQYF,TGTGCCAGCAGTGAGGGACTAGCGGGAGGGGTCACCTACGAGCAGTACTTC
TRBJ1-5,few,-,TRBV15,CATSRGGGAQPQHF,TGTGCCACCAGCAGAGGAGGGGGAGCTCAGCCCCAGCATTTT
TRBJ2-7,-,-,TRBV9,CASSVGTGLGEQYF,TGTGCCAGCAGCGTGGGAACAGGGTTGGGCGAGCAGTACTTC
TRBJ1-6,-,TRBD1,TRBV6-5,CATNRGRNSPLHF,TGTGCCACGAACAGGGGGCGGAATTCACCCCTCCACTTT
TRBJ2-6,-,-,TRBV6-1,CASSGGGPGANVLTF,TGTGCCAGCAGTGGGGGAGGCCCTGGGGCCAACGTCCTGACTTTC
TRBJ2-2,-,-,TRBV14,CASSLNPGENTGELFF,TGTGCCAGCAGCCTGAACCCAGGGGAAAACACCGGGGAGCTGTTTTTT
TRBJ2-7,-,-,TRBV6-5,CASSPHMEPYEQYF,TGTGCCAGCAGTCCACACATGGAACCCTACGAGCAGTACTTC
TRBJ1-3,-,-,TRBV2,CASSDVGAPGNTIYF,TGTGCCAGCAGTGACGTGGGGGCACCCGGAAACACCATATATTTT
TRBJ1-1,few,TRBD1,TRBV6-6,CASSAWDRRVNTEAFF,TGTGCCAGCAGTGCTTGGGACAGGAGGGTTAACACTGAAGCTTTCTTT
TRBJ2-7,-,TRBD2,TRBV7-2,CASSLLAGVAYEQYF,TGTGCCAGCAGCCTACTAGCGGGAGTGGCCTACGAGCAGTACTTC
TRBJ1-1,many,-,TRBV10-3,CAIMGDVVNTEAFF,TGTGCCATCATGGGGGATGTAGTGAACACTGAAGCTTTCTTT
TRBJ1-4,-,TRBD1,TRBV7-2,CASSEGTGRNEKLFF,TGTGCCAGCAGCGAAGGGACAGGGAGGAATGAAAAACTGTTTTTT
TRBJ1-3,few,-,TRBV2,CASTGHSGNTIYF,TGTGCCAGCACAGGTCACTCTGGAAACACCATATATTTT
TRBJ1-2,-,-,TRBV5-7,CASSFTLPGYGYTF,TGTGCCAGCAGCTTCACCCTCCCAGGCTATGGCTACACCTTC
TRBJ1-6,once,-,TRBV9,CASSPSIRGRNSPLHF,TGTGCCAGCAGCCCGTCCATAAGGGGTAGGAATTCACCCCTCCACTTT